The 15 T cell receptor beta chains listed next were all sequenced from one sample in a study of shared clonotypes between healthy human individuals. Generated by immunoSEQ multiplex PCR, the TCRdb table keeps only in-frame clones and is missing some. Counted here are a few million clones, approximately 94% occurring once; the ten biggest clones make up 0.1% to 0.15%. Specimen: naive CD4+ T cells sorted from blood. Subset meaning: CD45RA+ positively selected. All receptors derive from a man between 18 and 29 years old in good health.

The chain uses TRBV5-4 and TRBJ2-5, with a possible D match to TRBD1 (5 bases). The ends were cut back, 0 bases at V and 3 bases at J, with 9 bases in the middle. The CDR3 runs to 14 residues. Germline CDR1 SGHNT, CDR2 YYREEE (reference sequence). In DNA form, the CDR3 reads TGTGCCAGCAGCTTGGGACAGTACAAAGAGACCCAGTACTTC. It translates to CASSLGQYKETQYF.

CDR3 in amino acids: CASSPGGEGQYF. The CDR3 DNA is TGTGCCAGCAGCCCCGGCGGGGAGGGGCAGTACTTC. The V and J genes are TRBV6-6 and TRBJ2-7; 7 nucleotides align to TRBD2. Germline CDR1 reads MNHNY; CDR2 reads SVGAGI (reference sequence). The ends lost 6 bases at V and 9 bases at J; junction bases unmatched: 8. The CDR3 has 12 amino acids.

J is TRBJ1-1 and V is TRBV19; D possibly corresponds to TRBD1 (5 bases). The germline V gene has CDR1 LNHDA and CDR2 SQIVND (reference sequence). The germline V and J ends were trimmed by 0 bases and 7 bases, with 9 bases remaining between them. The CDR3 contains 13 residues. The CDR3 reads CASSIDRDREAFF. The CDR3 region has the DNA TGTGCCAGTAGTATAGATCGGGACCGTGAAGCTTTCTTT.

The chain uses TRBV5-1 and TRBJ2-1; maybe TRBD1 (6 bases). Trimming took 5 bases from V and 8 from J, leaving 17 bases between them. CDR1 is SGHRS, CDR2 YFSETQ, per germline. The CDR3 totals 14 residues. The CDR3 DNA is TGCGCCAGCAGGGACAGCGAGATCGTGGATGAGCAGTTCTTC. Its translation is CASRDSEIVDEQFF.

This chain joins TRBV5-1 and TRBJ1-6; possibly TRBD1 for D (6 bases). CDR1 SGHRS and CDR2 YFSETQ come from the germline V gene. The CDR3 has 16 residues. Trimming left V 4 bases short and J 5 bases short, with 16 bases between. The chain's CDR3 is CASSPSGGQDNSPLHF. Written as DNA, the CDR3 is TGCGCCAGCAGCCCCTCGGGGGGGCAAGATAATTCACCCCTCCACTTT.

The V and J genes are TRBV7-9 and TRBJ1-2; TRBD1 aligns across 7 bases. Germline V gives CDR1 SEHNR, CDR2 FQNEAQ (reference sequence). The CDR3 runs 16 residues. With V trimmed by 1 base and J by 5 bases, 10 bases remained unmatched. CDR3 nucleotide sequence: TGTGCCAGCAGCTTAGTTCTAGGGACAGAGCATTATGGCTACACCTTC. Its translation is CASSLVLGTEHYGYTF.

The chain has TRBV7-8 and TRBJ1-3; no definite D call. Germline V lookup: CDR1 SGHVS, CDR2 FQNEAQ. The CDR3 is 15 amino acids. V gave up 1 base and J gave up 0 bases, with 7 bases separating them. The CDR3, as DNA: TGTGCCAGCAGCTTAGTGGGGAACTCTGGAAACACCATATATTTT. Translation: CASSLVGNSGNTIYF.

The rearrangement joins TRBV6-1 to TRBJ1-3; D gene unclear. The CDR3 length is 14 residues. V was pared by 8 bases and J by 0 bases, with 11 bases between. The germline CDR1 and CDR2 sequences are MNHNS and SASEGT. The CDR3 loop is CASERHTSGNTIYF. In nucleotides, the CDR3 is TGTGCCAGCGAAAGGCATACCTCTGGAAACACCATATATTTT.

This clone was detected a few times. This same CDR3 is encoded by further DNA sequences in the sample. The V gene is TRBV7-9, the J gene TRBJ2-1, with unresolved D. Trimming stripped 3 bases from V and 3 bases from J, with 3 bases between. The CDR3 is made up of 12 amino acids. Germline V gives CDR1 SEHNR, CDR2 FQNEAQ (reference sequence). The CDR3 here is CASSFSYNEQFF. As DNA, the CDR3 is TGTGCCAGCAGCTTTAGCTACAATGAGCAGTTCTTC.

CDR3 in amino acids: CASSLRDREGGELFF. The DNA for the CDR3 is TGTGCCAGCAGCCTCCGGGACAGGGAAGGCGGGGAGCTGTTTTTT. The rearrangement links TRBV21-1 to TRBJ2-2; the table assigns TRBD1, which was not confirmed against the DNA. TRBV21-1 is a recognized pseudogene. This CDR3 contains 15 residues.

The gene calls are TRBV6-1 and TRBJ1-2; D remains ambiguous. This CDR3 contains 17 residues. V lost 0 bases to trimming and J lost 0 bases, with 14 bases between them. Per germline, CDR1 MNHNS and CDR2 SASEGT. The CDR3 sequence: CASSEAKHAGTNYGYTF. CDR3 DNA sequence: TGTGCCAGCAGTGAAGCCAAGCATGCAGGAACTAACTATGGCTACACCTTC.

This sequence joins TRBV19 and TRBJ2-2, with D possibly being TRBD2 (6 bases). This CDR3 region has 13 residues. Germline loops: CDR1 LNHDA, CDR2 SQIVND (reference sequence). The V end was cut by 8 bases, the J end by 4 bases, with 11 bases between. The DNA of the CDR3 is TGTGCCAGTCGGAATAGCGGCACCGGGGAGCTGTTTTTT. Its protein is CASRNSGTGELFF.

The rearrangement joins TRBV11-3 to TRBJ2-3, with TRBD1 identical over 7 bases. CDR1 and CDR2 from the germline V gene are SGHNT and YENEEA. The CDR3 sequence is 15 residues long. V dropped 0 bases and J dropped 4; count of bases not matched to a gene: 4. The CDR3 loop reads CASSLDGTASDTQYF. CDR3 nucleotide sequence: TGTGCCAGCAGCTTAGACGGGACAGCATCAGATACGCAGTATTTT.

The V gene is TRBV27, the J gene TRBJ1-6; 8 nucleotides agree with TRBD1. This CDR3 has 16 amino acids. Germline CDR1 is MNHEY and CDR2 is SMNVEV (reference sequence). V lost 10 bases, J lost 6 bases, and 14 bases stayed unmatched. This CDR3 reads CATATGVGSGNSPLHF. CDR3 nucleotide sequence: TGTGCCACCGCGACAGGGGTTGGTTCCGGTAATTCACCCCTCCACTTT.

This sequence joins TRBV6-1 and TRBJ2-3, with D perhaps being TRBD1 or TRBD2 (5 bases each). Germline loops: CDR1 MNHNS, CDR2 SASEGT. This CDR3 region has 15 residues. Between the trimmed V and J ends, which lost 1 base and 5 bases, there was a span of 13 bases. This CDR3 reads CASSEGRGWIDTQYF. CDR3 sequence (DNA): TGTGCCAGCAGTGAAGGCCGGGGCTGGATAGATACGCAGTATTTT.